One and the same sample provided the 14 T cell receptor beta chains below, sequenced in a study of cytomegalovirus exposure and HLA in healthy donors. Amplification used 60 Vbeta primers and 13 Jbeta primers. Clones were read by immunoSEQ multiplex PCR, and TCRdb kept only the in-frame ones, dropping some. The sample shows about 160,000 clones, approximately 81% of them seen only once. Sequencing input: PBMCs. These receptors all come from a man between 45 and 60 years old in good health and CMV-seropositive.

Note on this clone: This same CDR3 is encoded by further DNA sequences in the sample. The chain couples TRBV11-2 to TRBJ1-1; D unresolved. Trimming took 1 base from V and 8 from J, leaving 11 bases between them. The CDR3 has 13 amino acids. Germline assignment: CDR1 SGHAT and CDR2 FQNNGV. CDR3 DNA: TGTGCCAGCAGCTTAGCCCCCGGCGGGGAAGCTTTCTTT. Its translation: CASSLAPGGEAFF.

This chain uses TRBV19 with TRBJ2-6; D is possibly TRBD2 (7 bases). Trimming removed 7 bases from V and 4 bases from J, with 14 bases in between. The germline V gene has CDR1 LNHDA and CDR2 SQIVND (reference sequence). This CDR3 comprises 15 residues. CDR3 sequence: CASTPRGQGANVLTF. In DNA, the CDR3 is TGTGCCAGTACCCCGCGGGGGCAAGGGGCCAACGTCCTGACTTTC.

This clone was recorded only once. V and J are TRBV6-5 and TRBJ1-1, with 7 bases aligning to TRBD1. V lost 1 base to trimming and J lost 5 bases; unmatched junction nucleotides: 7. This CDR3 has 15 residues. Germline loops: CDR1 MNHEY, CDR2 SVGAGI. CDR3 region: CASSYFEGARTEAFF. As DNA, the CDR3 is TGTGCCAGCAGTTACTTCGAGGGGGCGCGAACTGAAGCTTTCTTT.

V gene TRBV9 combines with J gene TRBJ2-5, with 7 positions matching TRBD1. Trimming at V came to 0 bases and at J to 2 bases, leaving 7 bases not matched to a gene. Germline values: CDR1 SGDLS, CDR2 YYNGEE. The CDR3 length is 16 residues. This CDR3 is CASSVGRGPAQETQYF. The CDR3 region has the DNA TGTGCCAGCAGCGTAGGAAGGGGGCCCGCACAAGAGACCCAGTACTTC.

This clone has more than one count but fewer than ten. The chain couples TRBV4-2 to TRBJ2-5; D possibly corresponds to TRBD2 (5 bases). Trimming left V 1 base short and J 3 bases short, with 12 bases between. This CDR3 spans 15 amino acids. CDR1 LGHNA and CDR2 YNFKEQ come from the germline V gene. CDR3 sequence reads: CASSQVGTGKETQYF. CDR3 bases: TGTGCCAGCAGCCAAGTCGGCACCGGGAAAGAGACCCAGTACTTC.

The chain is built from TRBV5-1 and TRBJ1-1; D ambiguous. Trimming left V 5 bases short and J 0 bases short, with 8 bases between. The germline CDR1 and CDR2 sequences are SGHRS and YFSETQ. The CDR3 is 13 residues long. CDR3 amino acids: CASRYAVNTEAFF. CDR3 bases: TGCGCCAGCAGATATGCAGTGAACACTGAAGCTTTCTTT.

V gene TRBV6-1 combines with J gene TRBJ2-3, with TRBD2 matching 14 bases. The ends lost 4 bases at V and 4 bases at J; junction bases unmatched: 4. Germline loops: CDR1 MNHNS, CDR2 SASEGT. The CDR3 is 16 residues long. DNA of the CDR3: TGTGCCAGCAGTGCGACTAGCGGGAGGGTCGCAGATACGCAGTATTTT. It specifies CASSATSGRVADTQYF.

This chain uses TRBV6-5 with TRBJ2-7; D is unresolved. Trimming cost V 6 bases and J 3 bases, with 12 bases left between them. This CDR3 contains 13 residues. Germline-derived CDR1 and CDR2 are MNHEY and SVGAGI. CDR3: CASSPVHHYEQYF. DNA for the CDR3: TGTGCCAGCAGCCCGGTGCACCACTACGAGCAGTACTTC.

This sequence joins TRBV9 and TRBJ1-2; 8 nucleotides match TRBD1. Trimming cost V 4 bases and J 0 bases; bases outside gene matches: 5. Germline CDR1 reads SGDLS; CDR2 reads YYNGEE. This CDR3 is built from 15 residues. The CDR3 spells CASSSWTGTNYGYTF. CDR3 DNA: TGTGCCAGCAGCTCGTGGACAGGGACTAACTATGGCTACACCTTC.

A word on this clone: Germline and junction disagree at one end, which may indicate a read error. The chain couples TRBV6-1 to TRBJ2-5; perhaps TRBD2 as D (5 bases). This CDR3 contains 15 residues. Germline-derived CDR1 and CDR2 are MNHNS and SASEGT. The CDR3 spells CASRTAIREWETQYF. As DNA, the CDR3 is TGTGCCAGCAGGACGGCCATCCGAGAGTGGGAGACGCAGTACTTC.

The chain links TRBV19 to TRBJ2-6; D not resolved. CDR1 and CDR2 (germline): LNHDA, SQIVND (reference sequence). CDR3 length: 14 residues. V lost 3 bases, J lost 0 bases, and 3 bases lay in between. CDR3 sequence reads: CASSIYSGANVLTF. The DNA of the CDR3 is TGTGCCAGTAGTATTTACTCTGGGGCCAACGTCCTGACTTTC.

The rearrangement joins TRBV5-4 to TRBJ1-2; TRBD1 aligns across 7 bases. The CDR3 is made up of 13 amino acids. J gave up 4 bases and V 4 bases, and 4 bases lay outside the gene matches. Per germline, CDR1 SGHNT and CDR2 YYREEE (reference sequence). CDR3 residues: CASSPDRAYGYTF. CDR3 sequence (DNA): TGTGCCAGCAGCCCTGACAGGGCCTATGGCTACACCTTC.

The chain uses TRBV28 and TRBJ2-4; D might be TRBD1 (6 bases). With 5 bases removed from V and 0 bases from J, the gap between germline ends came to 14 bases. Germline lookup yields CDR1 MDHEN and CDR2 SYDVKM. This CDR3 spans 16 amino acids. In nucleotides, the CDR3 is TGTGCCAGCAGTCCCGGGACATCACAAGCCAAAAACATTCAGTACTTC. Its translation is CASSPGTSQAKNIQYF.

V gene TRBV6-1 combines with J gene TRBJ1-2, with D hard to call. V was shortened by 6 bases and J by 10 bases, with 15 bases between the two germline ends. CDR1 is MNHNS and CDR2 is SASEGT in the germline V gene. This CDR3 has 12 amino acids. The DNA for the CDR3 is TGTGCCAGCAGGGCCTGGAGGGAGCCCTACACCTTC. This encodes CASRAWREPYTF.